These T cell receptor beta chains were read from a single sample in a study of blood T cell repertoires in COVID-19. Sequencing used immunoSEQ multiplex PCR; TCRdb keeps in-frame clones, though not all of them. Of over 150,000 clones in the sample, 80% to 85% were seen once. Material: peripheral blood. The receptors stem from a man aged 65-85 years with active or convalescent COVID-19. CDR3s include the opening cysteine and the closing phenylalanine or tryptophan.

TRBV19	TRBJ2-7	CASSIVPGQTYEQYF
TRBV11-2	TRBJ1-2	CASSSEWEFNYGYTF
TRBV7-3	TRBJ1-2	CASSGPGHGGYTF
TRBV7-2	TRBJ2-5	CASSPPGLAGVETQYF
TRBV9	TRBJ2-3	CASSVVGGRATDTQYF
TRBV11-2	TRBJ2-1	CASSSSPSSYNEQFF
TRBV28	TRBJ1-4	CASSSGQGREKLFF
TRBV7-2	TRBJ1-5	CASSLAGGAVQPQHF
TRBV9	TRBJ1-5	CASSVGGQTNQPQHF
TRBV6-5	TRBJ2-7	CASSYAGQQYEQYF
TRBV6-5	TRBJ2-7	CASSLAPSYEQYF
TRBV9	TRBJ1-1	CASSVGQGGGTEAFF
TRBV5-1	TRBJ2-2	CASSLWDRGIPFDKSNTGELFF
TRBV28	TRBJ2-1	CASSPSGGSRARNEQFF
TRBV19	TRBJ1-5	CASSIDRGNDQPQHF
TRBV7-2	TRBJ1-4	CASSLTGRGEKLFF
TRBV7-2	TRBJ2-4	CASSFGAVKNIQYF
TRBV7-2	TRBJ2-2	CASSLTGNTGELFF
TRBV19	TRBJ2-1	CASSRGVYNEQFF
TRBV19	TRBJ1-2	CASSITNRYYGYTF
TRBV24-1	TRBJ1-5	CATSDSRGLGGNQPQHF
TRBV2	TRBJ1-5	CASRGGAQGYGPQHF
TRBV5-1	TRBJ2-5	CASSYSDRKETQYF
TRBV29-1	TRBJ1-2	CSVAVGQYNYGYTF
TRBV11-2	TRBJ1-2	CASSLEGDGYTF
TRBV2	TRBJ1-2	CASSEKSPEARMGYTF